Sequencing of this T cell receptor beta chain was carried out in a study of blood T cell repertoires in COVID-19. Clones were sequenced by immunoSEQ multiplex PCR, and TCRdb holds only the in-frame ones, with some missing. The table has some 400,000 clones, more than 75% seen once. Germline V gene lookup returns CDR1 SNHLY and CDR2 FYNNEI. The CDR3 runs 17 residues. After removal of 5 bases from V and 3 bases from J, the junction contained 11 bases not matched to a gene. The material sequenced was peripheral blood. This receptor was taken from a woman aged 30 to 39 with COVID-19, enrolled during active disease. This chain joins TRBV2 and TRBJ1-5; TRBD1 aligns across 9 bases. The CDR3 loop reads CASSYLPGQGSNQPQHF. CDR3 DNA sequence: TGTGCCAGCAGTTACCTCCCGGGACAGGGTTCCAATCAGCCCCAGCATTTT.